The rows below give T cell receptor beta chains drawn from one sample of a study of T-cell reconstitution after alpha-beta-depleted transplantation in children. TCRdb redid the calling of the PCR reads with MiXCR, one entry per CDR3 protein. The sample includes 150,000 to 200,000 distinct CDR3 sequences, 14% to 15% of them seen just once. The sample here was PBMCs from the stem cell graft donor, taken from the stem cell graft. These receptors were taken from a human donor who donated a stem cell graft to a child with acute lymphoblastic leukemia. The conserved cysteine and the conserved F or W are not part of the CDR3 here. Fields, in order: J gene, V gene, CDR3 protein.

j_call: TRBJ2-1; v_call: TRBV29-1; cdr3_aa: SALRLGSYNEQF
j_call: TRBJ2-1; v_call: TRBV11-2; cdr3_aa: ASSPRPTTVRSYNEQF
j_call: TRBJ2-5; v_call: TRBV20-1; cdr3_aa: SARVTGGTQY
j_call: TRBJ2-1; v_call: TRBV20-1; cdr3_aa: SASLRDRHEQF
j_call: TRBJ2-2; v_call: TRBV18; cdr3_aa: ASSPRSVGRGELF
j_call: TRBJ2-5; v_call: TRBV5-1; cdr3_aa: ASSFQGETQY
j_call: TRBJ2-3; v_call: TRBV20-1; cdr3_aa: TLYEASGSPDTQY
j_call: TRBJ2-5; v_call: TRBV6-1; cdr3_aa: ASSENVSRQETQY
j_call: TRBJ2-2; v_call: TRBV5-5; cdr3_aa: ASSPLSGLNTGELF
j_call: TRBJ1-6; v_call: TRBV5-1; cdr3_aa: ASSGGGTPLH
j_call: TRBJ1-1; v_call: TRBV12-3/TRBV12-4; cdr3_aa: ASSYRITVNTEAF